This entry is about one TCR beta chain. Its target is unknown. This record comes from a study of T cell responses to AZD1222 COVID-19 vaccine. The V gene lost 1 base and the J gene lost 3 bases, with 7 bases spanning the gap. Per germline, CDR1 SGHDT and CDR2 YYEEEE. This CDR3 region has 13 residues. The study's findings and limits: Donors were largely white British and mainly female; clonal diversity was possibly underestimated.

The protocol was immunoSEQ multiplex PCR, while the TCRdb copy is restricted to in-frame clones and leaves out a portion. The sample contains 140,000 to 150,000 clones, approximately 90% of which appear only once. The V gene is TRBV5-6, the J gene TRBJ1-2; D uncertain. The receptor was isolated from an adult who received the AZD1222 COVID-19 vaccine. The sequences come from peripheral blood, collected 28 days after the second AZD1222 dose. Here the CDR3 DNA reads TGTGCCAGCAGCTTGCCGGAACACTATGGCTACACCTTC. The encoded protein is CASSLPEHYGYTF.